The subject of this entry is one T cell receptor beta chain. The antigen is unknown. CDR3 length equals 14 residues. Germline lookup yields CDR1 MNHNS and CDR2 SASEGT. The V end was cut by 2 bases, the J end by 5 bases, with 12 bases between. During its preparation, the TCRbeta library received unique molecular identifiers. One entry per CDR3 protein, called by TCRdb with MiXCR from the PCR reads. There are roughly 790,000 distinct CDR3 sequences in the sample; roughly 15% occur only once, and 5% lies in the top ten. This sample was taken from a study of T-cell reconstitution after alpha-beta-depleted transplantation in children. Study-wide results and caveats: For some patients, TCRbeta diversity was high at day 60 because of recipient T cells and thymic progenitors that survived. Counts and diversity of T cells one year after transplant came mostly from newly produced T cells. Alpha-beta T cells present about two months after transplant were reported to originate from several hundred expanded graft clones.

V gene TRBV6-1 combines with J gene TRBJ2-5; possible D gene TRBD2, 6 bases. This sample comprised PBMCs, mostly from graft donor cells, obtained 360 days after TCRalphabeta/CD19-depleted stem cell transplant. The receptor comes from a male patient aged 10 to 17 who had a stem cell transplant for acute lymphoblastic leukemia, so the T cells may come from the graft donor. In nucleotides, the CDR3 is TGTGCCAGCAGTGAACGGCGGGGATATGAGACCCAGTACTTC. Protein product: CASSERRGYETQYF.